The clone carrying this TCR beta chain turned up a few times. The data derive from a study of molecular identifiers for immune sequencing clone quantification. TCRdb reprocessed the PCR reads via MiXCR and lists one record per CDR3 protein. The sample has hundreds of thousands of distinct CDR3 sequences, 25% seen once; the top ten hold approximately 0.75%. This CDR3 comprises 15 residues. With 7 bases removed from V and 1 base from J, the gap between germline ends came to 17 bases. The germline V gene has CDR1 MDHEN and CDR2 SYDVKM. Researchers sorted naive CD8 T cells as cells that were CD8+CD4-CCR7+CD45RA+.

The receptor comes from a human donor in good health. Some libraries in this study had Jurkat cell RNA spiked in. The rearrangement links TRBV28 to TRBJ2-7, with D perhaps matching TRBD2 (6 bases). Sequenced sample: naive CD8+ T cells from blood, with Jurkat cell RNA spiked in. As to subset: FACS-sorted CD8+CD4-CCR7+CD45RA+ naive T cells. The CDR3 bases are TGTGCCAGCACCCCCCTTCATGGGGGGTCCTACGAGCAGTACTTC. Protein sequence: CASTPLHGGSYEQYF.